What follows describes a single T cell receptor (beta chain). The data are from a study of cytomegalovirus exposure and HLA in healthy donors. The germline V gene encodes CDR1 MNHEY and CDR2 SVGAGI. The length of the CDR3 is 13 residues. The V end lost 8 bases, the J end lost 0 bases, and 10 bases lay between the germline ends. Amplification used 60 Vbeta primers and 13 Jbeta primers. Clones were read by immunoSEQ multiplex PCR, and TCRdb kept only the in-frame ones, dropping some. The sample consists of roughly 240,000 clones, roughly 82% of them appearing once. The chain couples TRBV6-5 to TRBJ1-1; tentatively, D is TRBD1 (5 bases). The sample was PBMCs. This receptor was obtained from a woman aged 40-49 years in good health and CMV-seropositive. CDR3 DNA sequence: TGTGCCAGCCGGCGGGGCATGAACACTGAAGCTTTCTTT. Translated, it gives CASRRGMNTEAFF.